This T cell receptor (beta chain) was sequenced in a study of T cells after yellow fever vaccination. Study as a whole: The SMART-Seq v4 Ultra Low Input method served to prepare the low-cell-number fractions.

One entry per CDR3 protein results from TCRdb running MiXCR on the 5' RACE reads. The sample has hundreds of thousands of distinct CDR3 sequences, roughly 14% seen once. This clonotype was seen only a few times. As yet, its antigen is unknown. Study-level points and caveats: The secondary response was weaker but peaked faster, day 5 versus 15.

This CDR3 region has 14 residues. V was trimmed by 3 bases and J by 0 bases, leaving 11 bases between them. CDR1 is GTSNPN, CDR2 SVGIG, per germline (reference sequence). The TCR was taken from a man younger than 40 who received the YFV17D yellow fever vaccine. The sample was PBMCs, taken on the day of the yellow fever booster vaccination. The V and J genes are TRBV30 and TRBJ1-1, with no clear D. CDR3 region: CAWRADSLNTEAFF. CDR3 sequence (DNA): TGTGCCTGGAGGGCAGATAGCCTGAACACTGAAGCTTTCTTT.